This passage covers 29 T cell receptor beta chains from one sample sequenced in a study of cytomegalovirus exposure and HLA in healthy donors. It was with 60 Vbeta and 13 Jbeta primers that the PCR ran. TCRdb keeps only in-frame clones here, not all; method: immunoSEQ multiplex PCR. The sample holds roughly 150,000 clones, roughly 80% seen once. Specimen: PBMCs. These receptors all stem from a man in his thirties or forties in good health and CMV-seropositive.

The V and J genes are TRBV10-3 and TRBJ2-3, with 8 bases aligning to TRBD2. Germline trimming cut 5 bases from V and 6 bases from J; bases unmatched to any gene: 7. The CDR3 covers 14 residues. Germline V gene sequence: CDR1 ENHRY, CDR2 SYGVKD. CDR3 sequence (DNA): TGTGCCATCAGTAGCGGGGGTTCCCTGGATACGCAGTATTTT. It codes for CAISSGGSLDTQYF.

The V gene is TRBV19, the J gene TRBJ1-2; tentative D call: TRBD1 (5 bases). The V gene's germline CDR1 is LNHDA and CDR2 SQIVND (reference sequence). V gave up 5 bases and J gave up 6 bases, with 13 bases separating them. This CDR3 is built from 13 residues. CDR3 protein: CASSRRDLDGYTF. In DNA form, the CDR3 reads TGTGCCAGTAGTCGCAGGGATTTAGATGGCTACACCTTC.

The chain recombines TRBV9 with TRBJ1-1; TRBD1 is a possible D gene (6 bases). The V end lost 3 bases, the J end lost 1 base, and 7 bases lay between the germline ends. From germline, CDR1 is SGDLS and CDR2 YYNGEE. The CDR3 has 13 amino acids. CDR3: CASSEGGNTEAFF. As DNA, the CDR3 is TGTGCCAGCAGCGAAGGGGGGAACACTGAAGCTTTCTTT.

The V and J genes are TRBV6-5 and TRBJ1-1; D call uncertain. V was clipped by 0 bases and J by 4 bases, with 15 bases between them. Per germline, CDR1 MNHEY and CDR2 SVGAGI. There are 16 residues in the CDR3. Here the CDR3 DNA reads TGTGCCAGCAGTTACTCGAGGGTGAAGATAACCACTGAAGCTTTCTTT. It yields the protein CASSYSRVKITTEAFF.

The chain carries TRBV5-5 and TRBJ1-4, with D tentatively TRBD1 (6 bases). V lost 2 bases and J lost 8, with 13 bases in between. Germline V gene data show CDR1 as SGHKS and CDR2 as YYEKEE (reference sequence). This CDR3 has 14 amino acids. The CDR3 DNA is TGTGCCAGCAGCTTACAGGGAAGAGACGAAAAACTGTTTTTT. Translated, it gives CASSLQGRDEKLFF.

A single count supports this clone. The rearrangement links TRBV28 to TRBJ2-7, with D possibly TRBD1 on 5 matching bases. This CDR3 contains 14 residues. CDR1 and CDR2 (germline): MDHEN, SYDVKM. V shed 1 base and J shed 4 bases, with 11 bases lying between them. CDR3 in amino acids: CASSLFRGKYEQYF. The DNA for the CDR3 is TGTGCCAGCAGTTTATTTAGGGGAAAGTACGAGCAGTACTTC.

On this clone itself: At one boundary the junction diverges from the germline segment, which might be a read error. The chain couples TRBV13 to TRBJ2-7, with D maybe TRBD1 (6 bases). Germline CDR1 PRHDT, CDR2 FYEKMQ (reference sequence). The CDR3 spans 14 residues. The CDR3 DNA sequence: TGTGCCAGCGGCTTAGGACAGTTAAACTACGAGCAGTACTTC. Amino acid sequence: CASGLGQLNYEQYF.

The chain carries TRBV28 and TRBJ1-5, with D tentatively TRBD1 (5 bases). This CDR3 has 12 residues. Germline V gene lookup returns CDR1 MDHEN and CDR2 SYDVKM. The V end was cut by 6 bases, the J end by 5 bases, with 8 bases between. The CDR3 reads CASSDSDQPQHF. CDR3 sequence (DNA): TGTGCCAGCAGCGACAGTGATCAGCCCCAGCATTTT.

The V call is TRBV9, the J call TRBJ2-1, with 8 bases fitting TRBD2. This CDR3 spans 14 amino acids. Germline V gene data show CDR1 as SGDLS and CDR2 as YYNGEE. V gave up 2 bases and J gave up 7 bases; unmatched junction bases: 5. In DNA, the CDR3 is TGTGCCAGCAGCGTCCGGGGGGGCTCTAATGAGCAGTTCTTC. Translation: CASSVRGGSNEQFF.

This chain joins TRBV7-8 and TRBJ1-6; D unclear. The germline CDR1 and CDR2 sequences are SGHVS and FQNEAQ. Trimming left V 2 bases short and J 0 bases short, with 5 bases between. The CDR3 has 15 amino acids. CDR3 amino acids: CASSLSLSYNSPLHF. The CDR3 DNA sequence: TGTGCCAGCAGCTTATCCCTCTCCTATAATTCACCCCTCCACTTT.

This chain connects TRBV28 to TRBJ1-1; the D gene is possibly TRBD1 (5 bases). The CDR3 covers 13 residues. CDR1 is MDHEN, CDR2 SYDVKM, per germline. V was trimmed by 6 bases and J by 4 bases, leaving 12 bases between them. This CDR3 is CASSSGGGTEAFF. CDR3 bases: TGTGCCAGCAGCTCGGGGGGGGGCACTGAAGCTTTCTTT.

The CDR3 is CASSLAGLAGESSYEQYF. The DNA for the CDR3 is TGTGCCAGCAGCTTGGCCGGACTAGCGGGAGAGTCGTCCTACGAGCAGTACTTC. The chain joins TRBV5-6 to TRBJ2-7; 13 bases map to TRBD2. The CDR3 runs to 18 residues. V lost 0 bases, J lost 1 base, and 7 bases stayed unmatched. The germline V gene has CDR1 SGHDT and CDR2 YYEEEE.

This clone was seen a few times. The gene calls are TRBV7-9 and TRBJ2-4; D is possibly TRBD1 (6 bases). Trimming left V 5 bases short and J 10 bases short, with 24 bases between. Germline V lookup: CDR1 SEHNR, CDR2 FQNEAQ (reference sequence). The CDR3 sequence is 16 residues long. DNA of the CDR3: TGTGCCAGCAGCCATTTCCGGGACAAATCCCCCGGGATTCAGTACTTC. Amino acids: CASSHFRDKSPGIQYF.

The genes are TRBV29-1 and TRBJ1-2; TRBD1 is a possible D gene (5 bases). The CDR3 has 14 amino acids. Trimming removed 0 bases at V and 4 bases at J, with 12 bases between. The V gene's germline CDR1 is SQVTM and CDR2 ANQGSEA. CDR3 DNA: TGCAGCGTTGAAGATCAGGGCAGGGCCTATGGCTACACCTTC. As protein: CSVEDQGRAYGYTF. Using reference TRBV29-1 and TRBJ1-2 for the parts outside the CDR3, the full variable domain is SAVISQKPSRDICQRGTSLTIQCQVDSQVTMMFWYRQQPGQSLTLIATANQGSEATYESGFVIDKFPISRPNLTFSTLTVSNMSPEDSSIYLCSVEDQGRAYGYTFGSGTRLTVV.

The genes are TRBV7-9 and TRBJ1-1; 8 nucleotides match TRBD1. The trim removed 1 base at V and 4 bases at J, leaving 2 bases unmatched. The CDR3 loop spans 14 amino acids. Germline V CDR1 and CDR2: SEHNR, FQNEAQ (reference sequence). The CDR3 sequence is CASSLGTGFTEAFF. CDR3 nucleotides: TGTGCCAGCAGCTTAGGGACAGGGTTCACTGAAGCTTTCTTT. The full variable domain, rest sourced from reference TRBV7-9 and TRBJ1-1, is DTGVSQNPRHKITKRGQNVTFRCDPISEHNRLYWYRQTLGQGPEFLTYFQNEAQLEKSRLLSDRFSAERPKGSFSTLEIQRTEQGDSAMYLCASSLGTGFTEAFFGQGTRLTVV.

This chain links TRBV5-1 with TRBJ2-2, with D possibly being TRBD2 (6 bases). Per the germline V gene, CDR1 is SGHRS and CDR2 is YFSETQ. The germline V and J ends were trimmed by 4 bases and 3 bases, with 10 bases remaining between them. The CDR3 runs 14 residues. DNA for the CDR3: TGCGCCAGCAGCACGGGGGAGGACACCGGGGAGCTGTTTTTT. Translated, it gives CASSTGEDTGELFF. Complete variable domain (other parts from reference TRBV5-1 and TRBJ2-2): KAGVTQTPRYLIKTRGQQVTLSCSPISGHRSVSWYQQTPGQGLQFLFEYFSETQRNKGNFPGRFSGRQFSNSRSEMNVSTLELGDSALYLCASSTGEDTGELFFGEGSRLTVL.

The chain joins TRBV30 to TRBJ2-7; D is undetermined. The length of the CDR3 is 11 residues. Trimming stripped 0 bases from V and 9 bases from J, with 9 bases between. Per the germline V gene, CDR1 is GTSNPN and CDR2 is SVGIG (reference sequence). CDR3 nucleotides: TGTGCCTGGAGTGTAGAGTCCGCGCAGTACTTC. Translation gives CAWSVESAQYF.

The CDR3 DNA sequence: TGTGCCAGCAGTGAAAGTTTAGCGGGGGTGGAAGAGACCCAGTACTTC. Translated, it gives CASSESLAGVEETQYF. The rearrangement links TRBV25-1 to TRBJ2-5; 9 bases are a match to TRBD2. The germline V gene encodes CDR1 MGHDK and CDR2 SYGVNS. With 2 bases clipped from V and 3 bases from J, the junction kept 7 bases outside the gene matches. The CDR3 is made up of 16 amino acids.

The V gene is TRBV29-1, the J gene TRBJ2-1; 10 bases map to TRBD2. CDR1 SQVTM and CDR2 ANQGSEA come from the germline V gene. The V and J ends lost 7 bases and 3 bases, in that order; junction bases with no gene match: 15. The CDR3 is 17 residues long. The CDR3 loop is CSALAGGTLPVYNEQFF. The CDR3 bases are TGCAGCGCTTTAGCGGGAGGCACACTCCCTGTCTACAATGAGCAGTTCTTC.

This chain uses TRBV6-5 with TRBJ2-1; 7 bases map to TRBD1. CDR1 is MNHEY, CDR2 SVGAGI, per germline. The trim removed 5 bases at V and 7 bases at J, leaving 11 bases unmatched. The CDR3 consists of 15 residues. The DNA for the CDR3 is TGTGCCAGCAGTAGGGGACAGAGAGGGGTTAATGAGCAGTTCTTC. It specifies CASSRGQRGVNEQFF.

The CDR3 here is CSVVGLAGVGETQYF. The CDR3 DNA sequence: TGCAGCGTTGTAGGCCTAGCGGGAGTAGGAGAGACCCAGTACTTC. The chain has TRBV29-1 and TRBJ2-5, with TRBD2 matching over 10 bases. Per germline, CDR1 SQVTM and CDR2 ANQGSEA. Trimming at V came to 4 bases and at J to 4 bases, leaving 9 bases not matched to a gene. The CDR3 has 15 amino acids.

This chain links TRBV18 with TRBJ2-1; D is unresolved. The V gene's germline CDR1 is KGHSH and CDR2 LQKENI. This CDR3 is built from 17 residues. V gave up 3 bases and J gave up 3 bases, with 18 bases separating them. The chain's CDR3 is CASSPGGGPAFYNEQFF. The CDR3 region has the DNA TGTGCCAGCTCACCCGGCGGCGGCCCCGCGTTCTACAATGAGCAGTTCTTC.

The V gene is TRBV7-9, the J gene TRBJ2-7; 7 nucleotides agree with TRBD1. The V gene end was trimmed by 5 bases and the J gene end by 5 bases; junction bases not matched to a gene: 12. From germline, CDR1 is SEHNR and CDR2 FQNEAQ (reference sequence). The CDR3 runs 15 residues. CDR3 region: CASSQPTGEVNEQYF. CDR3 sequence (DNA): TGTGCCAGCAGCCAACCAACAGGGGAAGTGAACGAGCAGTACTTC.

The chain combines TRBV13 with TRBJ2-7; D is unclear. The germline V gene encodes CDR1 PRHDT and CDR2 FYEKMQ (reference sequence). The CDR3 spans 14 residues. V was shortened by 3 bases and J by 3 bases, with 12 bases between the two germline ends. CDR3 in amino acids: CASSLGQANYEQYF. The CDR3 DNA is TGTGCCAGCAGCTTGGGCCAGGCAAACTACGAGCAGTACTTC. The complete variable domain, with remaining parts taken from reference TRBV13 and TRBJ2-7, reads AAGVIQSPRHLIKEKRETATLKCYPIPRHDTVYWYQQGPGQDPQFLISFYEKMQSDKGSIPDRFSAQQFSDYHSELNMSSLELGDSALYFCASSLGQANYEQYFGPGTRLTVT.

The rearrangement links TRBV7-9 to TRBJ2-7; maybe TRBD2 (6 bases). Trimming removed 1 base from V and 5 bases from J, with 21 bases in between. This CDR3 contains 17 residues. Germline V gives CDR1 SEHNR, CDR2 FQNEAQ (reference sequence). In DNA form, the CDR3 reads TGTGCCAGCAGCTTAGGGGGGGAGTGGGGAAATAGGGACGAGCAGTACTTC. Translating gives CASSLGGEWGNRDEQYF.

The chain is built from TRBV19 and TRBJ2-4, with D perhaps matching TRBD1 (6 bases). The CDR3 is made up of 19 amino acids. V lost 1 base and J 0 bases, leaving 19 bases between the germline ends. The germline CDR1 and CDR2 sequences are LNHDA and SQIVND (reference sequence). CDR3: CASSIGPNRAILAKNIQYF. The CDR3 DNA reads TGTGCCAGTAGTATAGGTCCGAACAGGGCGATCCTAGCCAAAAACATTCAGTACTTC.

CDR3 DNA: TGCGCCAGCAGCCACGTTACAAAGGGGGCTAGTGGGGCCAACGTCCTGACTTTC. This gives the protein CASSHVTKGASGANVLTF. The V and J genes are TRBV4-1 and TRBJ2-6; 7 nucleotides align to TRBD1. V lost 3 bases and J lost 3; bases outside the gene matches: 11. The CDR3 loop spans 18 amino acids. Germline V gives CDR1 MGHRA, CDR2 YSYEKL.

There are a few counts of this clone. This chain joins TRBV4-3 and TRBJ1-3; tentative D call: TRBD1 (6 bases). The germline V and J ends were trimmed by 4 bases and 7 bases, with 26 bases remaining between them. The CDR3 loop spans 18 amino acids. Germline V gene sequence: CDR1 LGHNA, CDR2 YSLEER. The CDR3 region has the DNA TGCGCCAGCAGCCGAAGAACCGCGCCAAAACAGGGTTGGAACACCATATATTTT. Translating it yields CASSRRTAPKQGWNTIYF.

V and J are TRBV29-1 and TRBJ2-5, with TRBD2 matching over 7 bases. V lost 8 bases to trimming and J lost 4 bases; unmatched junction nucleotides: 7. Per the germline V gene, CDR1 is SQVTM and CDR2 is ANQGSEA. The CDR3 consists of 12 residues. The CDR3 nucleotides are TGCAGCTCAGCGGGGCCCCCAGAGACCCAGTACTTC. Translating it yields CSSAGPPETQYF. Complete variable domain (other parts from reference TRBV29-1 and TRBJ2-5): SAVISQKPSRDICQRGTSLTIQCQVDSQVTMMFWYRQQPGQSLTLIATANQGSEATYESGFVIDKFPISRPNLTFSTLTVSNMSPEDSSIYLCSSAGPPETQYFGPGTRLLVL.